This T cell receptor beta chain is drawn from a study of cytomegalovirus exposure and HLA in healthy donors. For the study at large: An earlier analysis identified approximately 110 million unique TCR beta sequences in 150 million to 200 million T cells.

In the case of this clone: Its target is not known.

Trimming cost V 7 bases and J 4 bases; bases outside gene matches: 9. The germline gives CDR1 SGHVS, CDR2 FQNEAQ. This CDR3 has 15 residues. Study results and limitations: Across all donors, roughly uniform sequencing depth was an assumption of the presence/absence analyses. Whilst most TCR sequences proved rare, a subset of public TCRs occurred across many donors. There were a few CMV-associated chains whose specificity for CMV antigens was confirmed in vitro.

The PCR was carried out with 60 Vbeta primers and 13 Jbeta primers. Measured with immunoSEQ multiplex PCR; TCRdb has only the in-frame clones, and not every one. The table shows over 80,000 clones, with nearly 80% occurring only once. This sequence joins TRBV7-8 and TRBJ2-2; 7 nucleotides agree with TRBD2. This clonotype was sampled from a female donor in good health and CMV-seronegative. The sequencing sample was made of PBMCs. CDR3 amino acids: CASTSLRGSTGELFF. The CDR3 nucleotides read TGTGCCAGCACCTCCTTGCGGGGGAGCACCGGGGAGCTGTTTTTT. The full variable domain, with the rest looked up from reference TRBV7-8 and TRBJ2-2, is GAGVSQSPRYKVAKRGQDVALRCDPISGHVSLFWYQQALGQGPEFLTYFQNEAQLDKSGLPSDRFFAERPEGSVSTLKIQRTQQEDSAVYLCASTSLRGSTGELFFGEGSRLTVL.